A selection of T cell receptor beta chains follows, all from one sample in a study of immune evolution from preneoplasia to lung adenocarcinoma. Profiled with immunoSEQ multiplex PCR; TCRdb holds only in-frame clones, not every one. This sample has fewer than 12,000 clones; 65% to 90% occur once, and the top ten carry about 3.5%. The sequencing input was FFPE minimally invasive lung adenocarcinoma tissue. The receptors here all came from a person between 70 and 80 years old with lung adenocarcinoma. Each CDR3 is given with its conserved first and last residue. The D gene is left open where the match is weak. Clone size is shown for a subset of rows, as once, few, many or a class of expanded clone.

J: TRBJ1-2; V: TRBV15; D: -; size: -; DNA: TGTGCCACCAGCAGAGATCTCGGGACAACCTATGGCTACACCTTC; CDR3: CATSRDLGTTYGYTF
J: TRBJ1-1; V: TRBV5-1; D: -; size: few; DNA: TGCGCCAGCAGCTTGGCGGGGGGACGTAGCACTGAAGCTTTCTTT; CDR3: CASSLAGGRSTEAFF
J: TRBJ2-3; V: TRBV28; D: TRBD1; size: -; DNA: TGTGCCAGCAGTTCACCTACCCGGACAGGGGCGGGATGGGCGCAGTATTTT; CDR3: CASSSPTRTGAGWAQYF
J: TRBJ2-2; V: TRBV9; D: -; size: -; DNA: TGTGCCAGCAGCGTAGGGGCCAGAAACACCGGGGAGCTGTTTTTT; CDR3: CASSVGARNTGELFF
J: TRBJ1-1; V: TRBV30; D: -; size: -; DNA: TGTGCCTGGAGTACGGACACTGAAGCTTTCTTT; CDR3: CAWSTDTEAFF
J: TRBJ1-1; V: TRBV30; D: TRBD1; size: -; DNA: TGTGCCTGGAGTGTAGACAGGGGGTTCACTGAAGCTTTCTTT; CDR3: CAWSVDRGFTEAFF
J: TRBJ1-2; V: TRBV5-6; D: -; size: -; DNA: TGTGCCAGCAGTCAAGGGGTTGACTATGGCTACACCTTC; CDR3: CASSQGVDYGYTF
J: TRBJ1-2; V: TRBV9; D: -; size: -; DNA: TGTGCCAGCAGCGGGGTGGCGGGAGGCTACACCTTC; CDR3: CASSGVAGGYTF
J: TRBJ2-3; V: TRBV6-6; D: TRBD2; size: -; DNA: TGTGCCAGCAGTTACTCACTAGCGGGAGGTTCAGATACGCAGTATTTT; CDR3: CASSYSLAGGSDTQYF
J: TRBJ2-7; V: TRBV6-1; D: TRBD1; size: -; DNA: TGTGCCAGCAGTGAAGTCGGACAGGCCAACTTC; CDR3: CASSEVGQANF
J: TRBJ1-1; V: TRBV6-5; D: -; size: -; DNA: TGTGCCAGCAGTTTGTTTCCAGGGAGCACTGAAGCTTTCTTT; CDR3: CASSLFPGSTEAFF
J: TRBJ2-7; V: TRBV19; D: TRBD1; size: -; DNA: TGTGCCAGTAGTATACAGGGGGCCCCCAACGAGCAGTACTTC; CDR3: CASSIQGAPNEQYF
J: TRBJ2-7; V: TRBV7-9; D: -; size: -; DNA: TGTGCCAGCAGCTTGGGCAGGGTCGGTGCCTACGAGCAGTACTTC; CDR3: CASSLGRVGAYEQYF
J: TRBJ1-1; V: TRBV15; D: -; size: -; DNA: TGTGCCACCAGCATTGGGGGAGGGCGCAGTGAAGCTTTCTTT; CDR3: CATSIGGGRSEAFF
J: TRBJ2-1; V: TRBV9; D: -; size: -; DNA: TGTGCCAGCAGCGTTACAGGGAGCAATGAGCAGTTCTTC; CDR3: CASSVTGSNEQFF
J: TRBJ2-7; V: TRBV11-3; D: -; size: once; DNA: TGTGCCAGCAGCTTAGACAGATCCGAGCAGTACTTC; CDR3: CASSLDRSEQYF
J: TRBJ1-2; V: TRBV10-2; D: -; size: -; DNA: TGCGCCAGCAGTGAGTTGGGGTTTGGCTATGGCTACACCTTC; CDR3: CASSELGFGYGYTF
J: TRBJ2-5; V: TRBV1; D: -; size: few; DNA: TGCACCAGCAGCCCACTGCAAGAGACCCAGTACTTC; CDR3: CTSSPLQETQYF
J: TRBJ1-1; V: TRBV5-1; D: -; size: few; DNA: TGCGCCAGCAGCTTGGAACCGAACACTGAAGCTTTCTTT; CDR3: CASSLEPNTEAFF
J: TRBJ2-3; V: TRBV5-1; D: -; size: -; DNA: TGCGCCAGCAGCTTGACAGGAAACACAGATACGCAGTATTTT; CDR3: CASSLTGNTDTQYF
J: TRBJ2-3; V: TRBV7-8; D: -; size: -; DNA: TGTGCCAGCAGCTTAGATCTCGCAGATACGCAGTATTTT; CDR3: CASSLDLADTQYF
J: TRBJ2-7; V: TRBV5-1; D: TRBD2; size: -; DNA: TGCGCCAGCAGCTTGAATAGCGGGGCAAATTACGAGCAGTACTTC; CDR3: CASSLNSGANYEQYF
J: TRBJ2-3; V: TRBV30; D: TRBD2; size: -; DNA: TGTGCCTGGAGGCTAGCGGGAGTTATAGATACGCAGTATTTT; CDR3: CAWRLAGVIDTQYF
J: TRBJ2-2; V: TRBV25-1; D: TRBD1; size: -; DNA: TGTGCCAGCAGTCCCCGACAGGGGGCGGGCGGGGAGCTGTTTTTT; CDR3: CASSPRQGAGGELFF
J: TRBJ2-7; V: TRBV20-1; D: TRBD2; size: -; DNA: TGCAGTGCTAGCAGCGGGACCGAGCAGTACTTC; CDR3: CSASSGTEQYF
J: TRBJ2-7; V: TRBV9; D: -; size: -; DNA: TGTGCCAGCAGTCCCAACCCCGTAGCCTACGAGCAGTACTTC; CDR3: CASSPNPVAYEQYF
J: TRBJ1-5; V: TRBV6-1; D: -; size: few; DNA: TGTGCCAGCAGTGAAGGGCTAGGTCAGCCCCAGCATTTT; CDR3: CASSEGLGQPQHF
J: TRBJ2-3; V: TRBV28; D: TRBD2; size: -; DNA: TGTGCCAGCAGTTTGCCTAGCGGACTCACAGATACGCAGTATTTT; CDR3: CASSLPSGLTDTQYF
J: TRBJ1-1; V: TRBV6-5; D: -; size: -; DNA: TGTGCCAGCAGCAAAAATGGTGGGAACACTGAAGCTTTCTTT; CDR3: CASSKNGGNTEAFF
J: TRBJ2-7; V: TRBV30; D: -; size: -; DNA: TGTGCCTGTATTAGGGGGGAGTCGATCTACGAGCAGTACTTC; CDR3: CACIRGESIYEQYF
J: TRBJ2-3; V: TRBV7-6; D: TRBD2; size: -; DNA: TGTGCCAGCAGCACAGGGACTAGCGGGGGGGCGGTCACGCAGTATTTT; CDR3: CASSTGTSGGAVTQYF
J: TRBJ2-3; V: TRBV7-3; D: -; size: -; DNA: TGTGCCAGCAGCCCTCTCCCTGATAGCACAGATACGCAGTATTTT; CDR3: CASSPLPDSTDTQYF
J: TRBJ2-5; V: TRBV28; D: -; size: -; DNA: TGTGCCAGCAGTTTGGGCGGGAACCAAGAGACCCAGTACTTC; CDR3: CASSLGGNQETQYF
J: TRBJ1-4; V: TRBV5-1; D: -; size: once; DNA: TGCGCCAGCAGCATCAGTCGGGGGCCACCTGAGGAAAAACTGTTTTTT; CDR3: CASSISRGPPEEKLFF
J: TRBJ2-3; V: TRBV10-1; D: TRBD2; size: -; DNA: TGCGCCAGCAGTGAGTCGGGACTAGCGCGGTTAGATACGCAGTATTTT; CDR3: CASSESGLARLDTQYF
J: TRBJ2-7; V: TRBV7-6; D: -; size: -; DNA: TGTGCCAGCAGCCGAACGCGGGGGCCCTACGAGCAGTACTTC; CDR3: CASSRTRGPYEQYF
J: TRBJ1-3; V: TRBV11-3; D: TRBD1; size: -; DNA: TGTGCCAGCAGCCCCCCGGGACAGGGCCTCTCTGGAAACACCATATATTTT; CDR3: CASSPPGQGLSGNTIYF